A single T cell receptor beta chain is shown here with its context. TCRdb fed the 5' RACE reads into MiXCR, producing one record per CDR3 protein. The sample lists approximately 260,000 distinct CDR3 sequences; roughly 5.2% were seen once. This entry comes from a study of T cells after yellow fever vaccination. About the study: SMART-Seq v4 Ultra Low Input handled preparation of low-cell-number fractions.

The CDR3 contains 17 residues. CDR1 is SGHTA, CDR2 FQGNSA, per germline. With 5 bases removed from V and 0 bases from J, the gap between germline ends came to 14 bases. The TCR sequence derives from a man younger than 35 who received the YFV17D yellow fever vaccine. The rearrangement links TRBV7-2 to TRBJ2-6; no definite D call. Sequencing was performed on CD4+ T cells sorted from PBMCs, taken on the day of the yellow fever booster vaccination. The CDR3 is CASSRYSRVSGANVLTF. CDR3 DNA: TGTGCCAGCAGCCGATATTCACGGGTCTCTGGGGCCAACGTCCTGACTTTC.